Listed below are T cell receptor beta chains from one sample, sequenced in a study of Ad26.COV2.S vaccination and SARS-CoV-2 variants. Using immunoSEQ multiplex PCR, the repertoire was profiled, and TCRdb retains in-frame clones only, with some absent. The repertoire holds roughly 500,000 clones, with around nine tenths as singletons. Sequenced material: peripheral blood, taken in a trial of Ad26.COV2.S vaccine versus placebo. These receptors all stem from a person aged 18-60 years who received the Ad26.COV2.S COVID-19 vaccine or a placebo. CDR3s include the opening cysteine and the closing phenylalanine or tryptophan. D genes are given only for firm matches. Clone size is stated in some rows and not others, as once, few, many or a class when expanded.

>TRBV30|TRBD2|TRBJ2-5|-
TGTGCCTGGAGTGTGGTCGCGGGGGGGACCCAGTACTTC
CAWSVVAGGTQYF
>TRBV6-2/TRBV6-3|TRBD2|TRBJ2-3|-
TGTGCCAGCAGCCGGGGAGGGCCGGTAGATACGCAGTATTTT
CASSRGGPVDTQYF
>TRBV6-9|-|TRBJ2-1|once
TGTGCCAGCGGGCACCCAACGGGCCAAGCGAATGAGCAGTTCTTC
CASGHPTGQANEQFF
>TRBV2|-|TRBJ1-2|-
TGTGCCAGCAGTGAGGTTGGGAGGTTCGGCTACACCTTC
CASSEVGRFGYTF
>TRBV7-9|TRBD2|TRBJ2-1|-
TGTGCCAGCACTCCGGGACTAGCGGACAATGAGCAGTTCTTC
CASTPGLADNEQFF
>TRBV20-1|-|TRBJ1-2|-
TGCAGTGCTAGTGCGACGGCCCAAGCTAACTATGGCTACACCTTC
CSASATAQANYGYTF
>TRBV4-2|TRBD2|TRBJ2-7|-
TGTGCCAGCAGCCAAGAGGGAAGCGGGGTAGGGCAGTACTTC
CASSQEGSGVGQYF
>TRBV5-1|TRBD1|TRBJ2-7|few
TGCGCCAGCAGCTTGGGACTCCCTGGGACAGGGCAGTACTTC
CASSLGLPGTGQYF
>TRBV29-1|-|TRBJ2-1|-
TGCAGCGCCGGTCGAAATGAGCAGTTCTTC
CSAGRNEQFF
>TRBV29-1|-|TRBJ2-7|once
TGCAGCGTTAGGGGGTCCACCCCCTCCTACGAGCAGTACTTC
CSVRGSTPSYEQYF
>TRBV6-1|-|TRBJ2-3|-
TGTGCCAGCAGTGCCGGATTCGGGGGACAGTTTAGCACAGATACGCAGTATTTT
CASSAGFGGQFSTDTQYF
>TRBV18|-|TRBJ2-5|-
TGTGCCAGCTCACCAGTACGTCCGGAGACCCAGTACTTC
CASSPVRPETQYF
>TRBV5-5|-|TRBJ1-1|-
TGTGCCAGCACCCTCGCGGCGATAACTGAAGCTTTCTTT
CASTLAAITEAFF
>TRBV21-1|-|TRBJ1-2|-
TGTGCCAGCAGCACAGGCATCGATCGTATGGCTACACCATATGGCTACACCTTC
CASSTGIDRMATPYGYTF
>TRBV4-2|-|TRBJ1-6|many
TGTGCCAGCAGCCAAGAGCTTGGGGAGGCTTCACCCCTCCACTTT
CASSQELGEASPLHF
>TRBV7-9|-|TRBJ2-1|-
TGTGCCAGCAGCTTAGTTGCCACAGCCGGGAGTGAGCAGTTCTTC
CASSLVATAGSEQFF
>TRBV25-1|TRBD2|TRBJ2-1|-
TGTGCCAGCAGTGAACCCGGGAGGAACAATGAGCAGTTCTTC
CASSEPGRNNEQFF
>TRBV9|-|TRBJ1-2|-
TGTGCCAGCGGAGGGAGGGGTCCTCGTGGCTACACCTTC
CASGGRGPRGYTF
>TRBV30|-|TRBJ1-5|-
TGTGCCTGGACGGAGGGACAACCTAATCAGCCCCAGCATTTT
CAWTEGQPNQPQHF
>TRBV2|TRBD1|TRBJ1-2|-
TGTGCCGCTACAGGGGCTGGCGGCTACACCTTC
CAATGAGGYTF
>TRBV7-2|TRBD1|TRBJ1-5|-
TGTGCCAGCAGCCCAAGGACAGGTAGGGGCAATCAGCCCCAGCATTTT
CASSPRTGRGNQPQHF
>TRBV4-1|-|TRBJ2-7|-
TGCGCCAGCAGCCAAGGACGGGACGTCTCCTACGAGCAGTACTTC
CASSQGRDVSYEQYF
>TRBV5-1|TRBD1|TRBJ2-7|-
TGCGCCAGCAACCAAGACACAGGGGGCGGTAAACTCTGGAGCGAGCAGTACTTC
CASNQDTGGGKLWSEQYF
>TRBV18|-|TRBJ1-2|-
TGTGCCAGCTCACCACGCGAAGTACCTGGCTACACCTTC
CASSPREVPGYTF
>TRBV6-5|TRBD1|TRBJ2-7|-
TGTGCCAGCAGTCGAATCCGGGACAGCTCCTACGAGCAGTACTTC
CASSRIRDSSYEQYF
>TRBV20-1|TRBD2|TRBJ2-3|-
TGCAGTGCTCCCCGACTAGCGGCCCCGTATTTT
CSAPRLAAPYF
>TRBV5-4|TRBD1|TRBJ2-4|-
TGTGCCAGCAGCTTAAAAAGGACAGGGGATCTCTTAGGGATTCAGTACTTC
CASSLKRTGDLLGIQYF
>TRBV7-9|TRBD2|TRBJ2-3|-
TGTGCCAGCAGTCGAGAAGGGACTAGCGGGAGTGCGCAGTATTTT
CASSREGTSGSAQYF
>TRBV14|-|TRBJ2-7|-
TGTGCCAGCAGCCAAGATGTCGTACGCGAGCAGTACTTC
CASSQDVVREQYF
>TRBV2|-|TRBJ2-7|-
TGTGCCAGCAGTGCTCCAGTGCCCGGGGGCGCTGGGGAGCAGTACTTC
CASSAPVPGGAGEQYF
>TRBV6-6|-|TRBJ2-3|-
TGTGCCAGCAGTCCACAGACCGACACAGATACGCAGTATTTT
CASSPQTDTDTQYF
>TRBV6-5|-|TRBJ1-4|-
TGTGCCAGCCGGGACGGTCTGGTTGGACTGTTTTTT
CASRDGLVGLFF
>TRBV4-3|TRBD1|TRBJ2-3|-
TGCGCCAGCAGCCAAGATAGTGTTCGGGACAGGGGTGTGGATACGCAGTATTTT
CASSQDSVRDRGVDTQYF
>TRBV4-3|TRBD1|TRBJ2-7|-
TGCGCCAGCGCCGCACTGACAGGGGCGAGGAACGAGCAGTACTTC
CASAALTGARNEQYF
>TRBV5-1|-|TRBJ1-2|-
TGCGCCAGCAGCTTGGGTTTAGGGTTGGGAGTTAACTATGGCTACACCTTC
CASSLGLGLGVNYGYTF
>TRBV24-1|-|TRBJ1-6|-
TGTGCCACCAGTGATGGGATGCTTAATTCACCCCTCCACTTT
CATSDGMLNSPLHF
>TRBV5-1|-|TRBJ2-2|few
TGCGCCAGCACTTCGGGTGGTTCGGGACTCACCGGGGAGCTGTTTTTT
CASTSGGSGLTGELFF
>TRBV6-5|-|TRBJ1-2|-
TGTGCCAGCAAGACAGTCTATGGCTACACCTTC
CASKTVYGYTF
>TRBV24-1|TRBD1|TRBJ2-7|-
TGTGCCACCAGCCCCGGGACAGCAACCTACGAGCAGTACTTC
CATSPGTATYEQYF
>TRBV7-6|-|TRBJ2-1|-
TGTGCCAGCAGCTTAGCGGACAATGAGCAGTTCTTC
CASSLADNEQFF
>TRBV19|-|TRBJ2-4|-
TGTGCCAGTAGTATAGATCTATGGGGGACGGTCAAAAACATTCAGTACTTC
CASSIDLWGTVKNIQYF
>TRBV28|-|TRBJ1-5|-
TGTGCCAGCAACGGAGTACTCAGCAATCAGCCCCAGCATTTT
CASNGVLSNQPQHF
>TRBV19|-|TRBJ1-6|once
TGTGCCAGTAGGGAGGGGGCCTATAATTCACCCCTCCACTTT
CASREGAYNSPLHF
>TRBV3-1/TRBV3-2|-|TRBJ1-5|-
TGTGCCAGCAGCCAATCCGGGCCGCCCCAGCATTTT
CASSQSGPPQHF
>TRBV19|-|TRBJ2-4|-
TGTGCCAGTAGTATTAGTAGGGGTGCGGGAAACATTCAGTACTTC
CASSISRGAGNIQYF
>TRBV7-2|TRBD1|TRBJ1-1|-
TGTGCCAGCAGCTTAGGGGGACAGGGGGACACTGAAGCTTTCTTT
CASSLGGQGDTEAFF
>TRBV9|-|TRBJ2-3|-
TGTGCCAGCAGCGCCGTAGCAGGGACCGCAGATACGCAGTATTTT
CASSAVAGTADTQYF
>TRBV7-6|-|TRBJ2-7|-
TGTGCCAGCAGCCGGGGGACGGGGGGCTGGGAGCAGTACTTC
CASSRGTGGWEQYF
>TRBV7-2|-|TRBJ2-1|-
TGTGCCAGCAGCCATCCCGGGGGCCTTCCCTACAATGAGCAGTTCTTC
CASSHPGGLPYNEQFF
>TRBV19|TRBD2|TRBJ2-1|-
TGTGCCAGTAGTCCCCGACTAGCGGGAGTGCGTGTTAATGAGCAGTTCTTC
CASSPRLAGVRVNEQFF
>TRBV28|-|TRBJ2-3|-
TGTGCCAGCAGTTTAGCGGGCCCGGCAGATACGCAGTATTTT
CASSLAGPADTQYF
>TRBV25-1|-|TRBJ2-7|-
TGTGCCAGCAGTGAAAATCTTAGGAGCAACGAGCAGTACTTC
CASSENLRSNEQYF
>TRBV28|TRBD2|TRBJ2-1|-
TGTGCCAGCAGGCTGACCGGGACTAGCTCCCTCCAGTTCTTC
CASRLTGTSSLQFF